This record covers a single T cell receptor beta chain. The antigen remains unidentified. Template switching supplied a universal primer site; unique molecular identifiers were carried on the cDNA. One entry per CDR3 protein, called by TCRdb with MiXCR from the 5' RACE reads. The data show roughly 250,000 distinct CDR3 sequences, more than 12% seen once. The CDR3 extends over 16 amino acids. Per the germline V gene, CDR1 is DFQATT and CDR2 is SNEGSKA (reference sequence). The J segment lost 5 bases and the V segment lost 0 bases, leaving 8 bases of the junction unmatched. The data stem from a study of identical twins. Study outcomes and limitations: A cross-sectional statistical analysis, not follow-up of the same donors, supported the conclusions. Zero-insertion results could be subject to partial confounding by invariant MAIT and iNKT cells. Clonotypes of the beta chain that were abundant in cord blood carried fewer insertions (memory repertoires showed none).

The receptor comes from a woman aged 18-29 years in good health. The chain links TRBV20-1 to TRBJ2-2, with 8 bases aligning to TRBD2. The sequencing input was memory (CD45RO+) T cells sorted from blood. CDR3 region: CSARDIGGGRTGELFF. CDR3 bases: TGCAGTGCTAGAGATATCGGGGGGGGAAGAACCGGGGAGCTGTTTTTT.